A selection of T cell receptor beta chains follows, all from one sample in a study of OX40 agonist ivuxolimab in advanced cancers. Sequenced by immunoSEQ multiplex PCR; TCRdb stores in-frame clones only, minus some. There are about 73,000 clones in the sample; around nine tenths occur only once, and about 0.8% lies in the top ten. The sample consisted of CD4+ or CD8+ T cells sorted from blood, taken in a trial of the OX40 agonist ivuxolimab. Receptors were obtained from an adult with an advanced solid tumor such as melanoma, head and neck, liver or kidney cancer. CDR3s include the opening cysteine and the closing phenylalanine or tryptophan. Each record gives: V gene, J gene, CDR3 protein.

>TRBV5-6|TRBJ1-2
CASNVGTQGYTF
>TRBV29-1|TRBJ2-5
CSVVWSSQYF
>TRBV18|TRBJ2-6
CASSQQTGGYSGANVLTF
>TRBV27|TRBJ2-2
CASSLEYSWSGELFF
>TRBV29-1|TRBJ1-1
CSVVQGGTEAFF
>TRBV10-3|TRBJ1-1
CAITPGGMNTEAFF
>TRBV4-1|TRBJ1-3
CASSQPGTYSGNTIYF
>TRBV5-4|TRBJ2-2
CASSSGAGAGELFF
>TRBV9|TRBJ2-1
CASSVGLSNGQFF
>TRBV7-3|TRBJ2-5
CASSLSSSGTQYF
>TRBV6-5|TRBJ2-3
CASSLTSGGAATQYF
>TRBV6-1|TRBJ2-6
CASSREDGANVLTF
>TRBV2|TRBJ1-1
CASSGQGANTEAFF
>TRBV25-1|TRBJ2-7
CARSTGQGKHEQYF
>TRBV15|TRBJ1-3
CATSRDYSGRLGNTIYF
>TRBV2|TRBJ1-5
CASSETGTYQPQHF
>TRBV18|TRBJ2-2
CASSPPQGKRFANTGELFF
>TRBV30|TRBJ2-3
CAWNRKDTQYF
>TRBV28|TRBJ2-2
CASSFSYTGELFF
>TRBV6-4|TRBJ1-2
CASSTDGFTGGYTF
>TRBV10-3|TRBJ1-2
CAISESFGSYGYTF
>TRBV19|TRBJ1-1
CASSMGDGREEAFF
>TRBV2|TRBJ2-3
CASRTGLAGGANTQYF
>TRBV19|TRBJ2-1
CASSTSGYPHEQFF
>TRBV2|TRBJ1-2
CASSVVGTGGYTF
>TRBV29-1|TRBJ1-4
CSVGRGSNNGEKLFF
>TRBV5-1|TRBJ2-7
CASRVRSPYF
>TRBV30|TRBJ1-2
CAWSRQLSDYGYTF
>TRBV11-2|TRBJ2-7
CASSRSGQDYEQYF
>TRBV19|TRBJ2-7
CASRTSGTRGYDEQYF
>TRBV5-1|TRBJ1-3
CASSLSGASGNTIYF
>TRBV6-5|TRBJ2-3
CASSPQLRTDTQYF
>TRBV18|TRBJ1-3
CASSLGQGKDTIYF
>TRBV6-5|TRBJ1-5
CASSRLEGQPQHF
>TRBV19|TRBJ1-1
CASTQGTNTEAFF
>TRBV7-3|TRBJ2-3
CASSPGAGVGTDTQYF
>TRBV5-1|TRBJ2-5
CASSLGERGTQYF
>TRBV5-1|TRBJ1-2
CASSPTANYGYTF
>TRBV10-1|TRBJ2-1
CASSAVSNAGYNEQFF
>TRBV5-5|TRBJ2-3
CASSSGLAGGRDTQYF
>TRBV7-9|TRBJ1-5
CASSITGGSQPQHF
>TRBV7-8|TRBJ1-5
CASSLARGGNQPQHF
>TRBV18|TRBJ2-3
CASSPMGGFTDTQYF
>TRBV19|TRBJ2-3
CASRHKVLTDTQYF
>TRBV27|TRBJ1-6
CASRGWANNSPLHF
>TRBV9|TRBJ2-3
CASSVGSRSTDTQYF
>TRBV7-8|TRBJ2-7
CASSWTGYPYEQYF
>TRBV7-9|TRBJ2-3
CASTPPGRNTDTQYF
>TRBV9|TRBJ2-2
CASSVGLAGGYTGELFF
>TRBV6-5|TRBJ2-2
CASLTGRSGELFF
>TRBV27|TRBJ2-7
CASRASGSHEQYF
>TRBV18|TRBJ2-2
CASSEGSGELFF
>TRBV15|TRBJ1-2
CATSRAPEAGTSGYTF
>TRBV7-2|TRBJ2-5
CASSLTGGPETQYF
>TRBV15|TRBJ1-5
CATSPGGPNSNQPQHF
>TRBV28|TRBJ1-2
CASSLSGYGYTF
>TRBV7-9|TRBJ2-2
CASSSGQGNTGELFF
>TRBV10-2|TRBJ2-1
CASNPLRGRGDEQFF